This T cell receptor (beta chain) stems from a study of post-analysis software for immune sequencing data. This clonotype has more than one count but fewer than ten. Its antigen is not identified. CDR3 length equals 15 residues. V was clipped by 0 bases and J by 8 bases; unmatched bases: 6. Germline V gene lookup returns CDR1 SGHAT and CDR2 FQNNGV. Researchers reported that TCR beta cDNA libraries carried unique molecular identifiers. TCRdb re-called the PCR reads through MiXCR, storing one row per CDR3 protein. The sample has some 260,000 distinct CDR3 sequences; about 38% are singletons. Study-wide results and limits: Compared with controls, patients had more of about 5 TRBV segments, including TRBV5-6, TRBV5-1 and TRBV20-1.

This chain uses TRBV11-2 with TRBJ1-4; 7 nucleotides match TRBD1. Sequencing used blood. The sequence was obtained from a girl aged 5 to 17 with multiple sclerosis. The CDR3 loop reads CASSLDGGGKEKLFF. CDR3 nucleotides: TGTGCCAGCAGCTTAGACGGAGGGGGCAAAGAAAAACTGTTTTTT. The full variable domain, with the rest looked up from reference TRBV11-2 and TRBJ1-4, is EAGVAQSPRYKIIEKRQSVAFWCNPISGHATLYWYQQILGQGPKLLIQFQNNGVVDDSQLPKDRFSAERLKGVDSTLKIQPAKLEDSAVYLCASSLDGGGKEKLFFGSGTQLSVL.